The 17 T cell receptor beta chains given below trace back to one sample, sequenced in a study of cytomegalovirus exposure and HLA in healthy donors. 60 Vbeta and 13 Jbeta primers were used in PCR. Sequencing was performed with immunoSEQ multiplex PCR; in TCRdb, only in-frame clones are kept and a portion is missing. The sample includes about 160,000 clones. Sequenced: PBMCs. Source of these receptors: a woman in her sixties or seventies in good health and CMV-seronegative.

This chain connects TRBV19 to TRBJ2-7; D is perhaps TRBD1 (6 bases). V was cut by 3 bases and J by 2 bases, with 8 bases left in between. Germline-derived CDR1 and CDR2 are LNHDA and SQIVND (reference sequence). The CDR3 contains 13 residues. For the CDR3, the DNA is TGTGCCAGTAGTATTGGACAGCCCTACGAGCAGTACTTC. It codes for CASSIGQPYEQYF.

J is TRBJ2-7 and V is TRBV29-1, with TRBD2 identical over 11 bases. The trim removed 6 bases at V and 2 bases at J, leaving 3 bases unmatched. The CDR3 is 13 residues long. Germline loops: CDR1 SQVTM, CDR2 ANQGSEA. The CDR3 region has the DNA TGCAGCGTGGGGACTAGCGGAACCTACGAGCAGTACTTC. Translated, it gives CSVGTSGTYEQYF.

This chain links TRBV5-4 with TRBJ1-2; D unresolved. This CDR3 comprises 14 residues. CDR1 and CDR2 from the germline V gene are SGHNT and YYREEE (reference sequence). The ends were cut back, 4 bases at V and 3 bases at J, with 13 bases in the middle. Written as DNA, the CDR3 is TGTGCCAGCAGCCCCGGGTCCGCAGACTATGGCTACACCTTC. It encodes CASSPGSADYGYTF.

The chain employs TRBV7-3 and TRBJ2-5; possibly TRBD2 for D (6 bases). The V end lost 5 bases, the J end lost 4 bases, and 11 bases lay between the germline ends. The V gene's germline CDR1 is SGHTA and CDR2 FQGTGA. CDR3 length: 13 amino acids. The CDR3 bases are TGTGCCAGCAGCCCCGGGAGCGGAGAGACCCAGTACTTC. This codes for CASSPGSGETQYF.

This chain joins TRBV20-1 and TRBJ1-2; D unclear. Per germline, CDR1 DFQATT and CDR2 SNEGSKA (reference sequence). There are 9 residues in the CDR3. CDR3 DNA sequence: TGCAGGGCCATCTATGGCTACACCTTC. Its translation is CRAIYGYTF.

The CDR3 DNA follows: TGTGCCAGCAGCTTAGAACTTACTAGCGGGGGGAGCACAGATACGCAGTATTTT. The encoded protein is CASSLELTSGGSTDTQYF. The chain couples TRBV7-2 to TRBJ2-3, with 12 bases that match TRBD2. The CDR3 runs 18 residues. Germline V gives CDR1 SGHTA, CDR2 FQGNSA. Trimming removed 1 base from V and 0 bases from J; junction bases left unmatched: 5.

This chain links TRBV7-5 with TRBJ1-2; TRBD1 is taken as the D call from the table, unchecked against the DNA. TRBV7-5 is a known pseudogene. The length of the CDR3 is 13 residues. The CDR3 bases are TGTGTCAGAAGCGAAGGGGTTCCCTATGGCTACACCTTC. Its protein product is CVRSEGVPYGYTF.

The rearrangement uses TRBV6-6 and TRBJ2-2; 8 nucleotides align to TRBD2. The CDR3 covers 14 residues. Trimming at V came to 7 bases and at J to 4 bases, leaving 5 bases not matched to a gene. Germline CDR1 MNHNY, CDR2 SVGAGI (reference sequence). CDR3 coding DNA: TGTGCCAGCACGGCTAGCGGGTTCACCGGGGAGCTGTTTTTT. Amino acid sequence: CASTASGFTGELFF.

This chain connects TRBV6-4 to TRBJ1-5; 8 nucleotides match TRBD1. There are 14 residues in the CDR3. Germline loops: CDR1 MRHNA, CDR2 SNTAGT. V dropped 5 bases and J dropped 5; count of bases not matched to a gene: 5. CDR3 sequence reads: CASSPGQGHQPQHF. The CDR3 region has the DNA TGTGCCAGCAGTCCAGGACAGGGCCATCAGCCCCAGCATTTT.

The rearrangement joins TRBV19 to TRBJ1-1; TRBD1 aligns across 10 bases. V was pared by 2 bases and J by 10 bases, with 7 bases of the junction left unmatched. Germline CDR1 LNHDA, CDR2 SQIVND (reference sequence). This CDR3 comprises 14 residues. The CDR3 loop is CASSIPGQGRLAFF. The DNA for the CDR3 is TGTGCCAGTAGTATACCGGGACAGGGGCGACTAGCTTTCTTT.

CDR3 in DNA: TGTGCCAGTAGTATAGACCCCCGGGTGTACAATGAGCAGTTCTTC. This translates into CASSIDPRVYNEQFF. The chain uses TRBV19 and TRBJ2-1; unclear D gene. Germline CDR1 reads LNHDA; CDR2 reads SQIVND (reference sequence). The CDR3 runs 15 residues. The germline V and J ends were trimmed by 0 bases and 4 bases, with 10 bases remaining between them.

The rearrangement links TRBV10-3 to TRBJ1-5, with 7 bases matching TRBD1. Per germline, CDR1 ENHRY and CDR2 SYGVKD. The CDR3 consists of 15 residues. The J segment lost 2 bases and the V segment lost 7 bases, leaving 8 bases of the junction unmatched. The CDR3 here is CAIKYRGRRNQPQHF. Here the CDR3 DNA reads TGTGCCATCAAGTACAGGGGTCGTCGCAATCAGCCCCAGCATTTT.

V gene TRBV6-5 combines with J gene TRBJ2-5; 7 bases agree with TRBD1. The CDR3 loop spans 14 amino acids. Trimming cost V 7 bases and J 5 bases; bases outside gene matches: 10. Germline CDR1 is MNHEY and CDR2 is SVGAGI. This CDR3 reads CASNPTGLEETQYF. Written as DNA, the CDR3 is TGTGCCAGCAACCCGACAGGGTTGGAGGAGACCCAGTACTTC.

This chain connects TRBV4-1 to TRBJ2-1, with 10 bases lining up with TRBD2. The CDR3 is made up of 16 amino acids. The J segment lost 3 bases and the V segment lost 1 base, leaving 3 bases of the junction unmatched. Germline lookup yields CDR1 MGHRA and CDR2 YSYEKL. CDR3 sequence (DNA): TGCGCCAGCAGCCAAGGAGCGGGAGGGTACTACAATGAGCAGTTCTTC. Translated, it gives CASSQGAGGYYNEQFF.

The chain couples TRBV28 to TRBJ2-4; the match to TRBD1 covers 8 bases. V dropped 3 bases and J dropped 6; count of bases not matched to a gene: 7. Germline V gene sequence: CDR1 MDHEN, CDR2 SYDVKM. The CDR3 is made up of 15 amino acids. For the CDR3, the DNA is TGTGCCAGCAGTTTTCCAGGGGGCGTGGGAAACATTCAGTACTTC. Translation gives CASSFPGGVGNIQYF.

The V call is TRBV10-2, the J call TRBJ2-1, with 7 bases matching TRBD1. J was trimmed by 1 base and V by 6 bases; bases with no gene match: 9. This CDR3 contains 16 residues. Germline assignment: CDR1 WSHSY and CDR2 SAAADI. The CDR3 reads CASREDRTFSYNEQFF. Here the CDR3 DNA reads TGCGCCAGCAGGGAGGACAGGACTTTTTCCTACAATGAGCAGTTCTTC.

The V call is TRBV13, the J call TRBJ1-1; D remains unclear. CDR3 length equals 18 residues. V shed 3 bases and J shed 6 bases, with 26 bases lying between them. Germline V gene sequence: CDR1 PRHDT, CDR2 FYEKMQ (reference sequence). CDR3 coding DNA: TGTGCCAGCAGCTTGCGAGCAAGAATCTCAATACGAGTCCCTGAAGCTTTCTTT. Its translation is CASSLRARISIRVPEAFF.